This T cell receptor beta chain was identified in a study of blood T cell repertoires in COVID-19. Study-level information: PBMCs, B-cell-depleted T cells, or T cells provided the cDNA or gDNA that made up the material.

The V and J ends lost 4 bases and 0 bases respectively, with 13 bases between them. This CDR3 comprises 15 residues. Germline loops: CDR1 SQVTM, CDR2 ANQGSEA. Authors' analysis steps: Reference gene primer amplification yielded estimated nucleated cell counts. The data were produced by immunoSEQ multiplex PCR, yet TCRdb's version contains in-frame clones alone and is incomplete. V and J calls and clone size are those listed in that table; D and trimming were worked out from the DNA. The sample records 650,000 to 800,000 clones, over 80% being singletons. The sample comprised peripheral blood. The TCR comes from a woman under 30 with acute or convalescent COVID-19. V is TRBV29-1 and J is TRBJ2-1, with D maybe TRBD2 (7 bases). CDR3 protein: CSVVEGGSSYNEQFF. CDR3 sequence (DNA): TGCAGCGTTGTAGAGGGGGGGAGCTCCTACAATGAGCAGTTCTTC.